These 32 T cell receptor beta chains were all obtained from the same sample, sequenced in a study of PD-L1 blockade in urothelial cancer (dated by TCRdb to the late 2010s). What this sample's time point label stands for: peripheral blood 6 weeks after treatment start. Libraries were made using the immunoSEQ multiplex PCR assay. Drawn from immuneACCESS, this table holds only the in-frame rearrangements with V and J called that TCRdb kept. Clones are partly lost; checked studies trace under half to an unresolved V gene and leave the rest unexplained. The sample includes tens of thousands of clones, with approximately 90% observed a single time. The top ten clonotypes cover around 0.94% of the sample. The sequences come from PBMCs, collected around atezolizumab (anti-PD-L1) treatment. The receptors here all came from a woman of 80 years or more with urothelial cancer.

The J gene is TRBJ2-7, the V gene TRBV11-2, with 7 nucleotides matching TRBD2. This CDR3 has 16 residues. The junction had 13 bases not matched to a gene; V was cut back by 8 bases and J by 0 bases. CDR1 and CDR2 from the germline V gene are SGHAT and FQNNGV. The CDR3 loop is CASGHDLREGSYEQYF. CDR3 bases: TGTGCCAGCGGCCACGACTTGAGGGAGGGCTCCTACGAGCAGTACTTC.

V gene TRBV19 combines with J gene TRBJ1-5; D gene uncertain. CDR3 length equals 15 residues. The germline V gene encodes CDR1 LNHDA and CDR2 SQIVND (reference sequence). Trimming pared 7 bases from V and 3 bases from J, leaving 16 bases between. CDR3 amino acids: CASTAGRTYNQPQHF. The CDR3 DNA reads as TGTGCCAGTACCGCGGGTCGGACCTACAATCAGCCCCAGCATTTT. Full variable domain (outside the CDR3, taken from reference TRBV19 and TRBJ1-5): DGGITQSPKYLFRKEGQNVTLSCEQNLNHDAMYWYRQDPGQGLRLIYYSQIVNDFQKGDIAEGYSVSREKKESFPLTVTSAQKNPTAFYLCASTAGRTYNQPQHFGDGTRLSIL.

V usage is TRBV5-1 and J usage is TRBJ1-1, with TRBD1 matching over 8 bases. Unmatched junction bases numbered 3, after V lost 3 bases and J lost 2 bases. Germline-derived CDR1 and CDR2 are SGHRS and YFSETQ. The CDR3 covers 14 residues. This CDR3 is CASSYGQGNTEAFF. CDR3 DNA sequence: TGCGCCAGCAGCTACGGACAGGGAAACACTGAAGCTTTCTTT. Full variable domain (remainder filled in from reference TRBV5-1 and TRBJ1-1): KAGVTQTPRYLIKTRGQQVTLSCSPISGHRSVSWYQQTPGQGLQFLFEYFSETQRNKGNFPGRFSGRQFSNSRSEMNVSTLELGDSALYLCASSYGQGNTEAFFGQGTRLTVV.

The chain links TRBV6-1 to TRBJ1-5; possible D gene TRBD1, 5 bases. The CDR3 has 16 residues. The V gene lost 4 bases and the J gene lost 5 bases, with 18 bases spanning the gap. Germline CDR1 is MNHNS and CDR2 is SASEGT. The CDR3 loop is CASSGGVRSGDQPQHF. The CDR3 nucleotides read TGTGCCAGCAGTGGGGGGGTCCGTAGTGGGGATCAGCCCCAGCATTTT.

This chain links TRBV11-2 with TRBJ1-2, with D perhaps TRBD1 (5 bases). V shed 5 bases and J shed 7 bases, with 11 bases lying between them. Germline V gives CDR1 SGHAT, CDR2 FQNNGV. This CDR3 region has 12 residues. The DNA of the CDR3 is TGTGCCAGCAGCCCTGTAGGGGTTGGCTACACCTTC. Protein product: CASSPVGVGYTF.

The rearrangement joins TRBV2 to TRBJ2-7; 13 nucleotides align to TRBD2. This CDR3 contains 17 residues. Looked up from germline, CDR1 is SNHLY and CDR2 is FYNNEI. Germline trimming cut 2 bases from V and 4 bases from J; bases unmatched to any gene: 8. For the CDR3, the DNA is TGTGCCAGCAGTGAAAACCCGCGACTAGCGGGAGGTTACGAGCAGTACTTC. This gives the protein CASSENPRLAGGYEQYF.

The gene calls are TRBV7-2 and TRBJ2-4, with 13 nucleotides matching TRBD2. V lost 1 base and J lost 16; bases outside the gene matches: 7. Germline loops: CDR1 SGHTA, CDR2 FQGNSA. The CDR3 extends over 14 amino acids. The CDR3 region is CASSLGTSGSGDYF. CDR3 nucleotide sequence: TGTGCCAGCAGCTTAGGGACTAGCGGGAGCGGGGATTACTTC.

The V gene is TRBV28, the J gene TRBJ1-1, with 8 bases identical to TRBD1. In germline, CDR1 is MDHEN, CDR2 SYDVKM. J was trimmed by 10 bases and V by 2 bases; bases with no gene match: 3. The CDR3 is made up of 12 amino acids. DNA of the CDR3: TGTGCCAGCAGTTTAACAGGGGGGGCAGCTTTCTTT. As protein: CASSLTGGAAFF.

The chain uses TRBV6-5 and TRBJ2-3; perhaps TRBD2 as D (6 bases). The V gene's germline CDR1 is MNHEY and CDR2 SVGAGI. The CDR3 runs to 14 residues. Trimming shortened V by 7 bases and J by 3 bases, and 14 bases separated the two germline ends. CDR3 residues: CASTPGTRTDTQYF. For the CDR3, the DNA is TGTGCCAGCACCCCCGGGACTCGGACAGATACGCAGTATTTT.

The genes are TRBV28 and TRBJ1-4; D unclear. From germline, CDR1 is MDHEN and CDR2 SYDVKM. V shed 6 bases and J shed 8 bases, with 16 bases lying between them. There are 14 residues in the CDR3. The CDR3 DNA sequence: TGTGCCAGCAGCCAAGGGTGGAGGACGGAAAAACTGTTTTTT. Amino acids: CASSQGWRTEKLFF.

This clone has more than one count but fewer than ten. The V call is TRBV7-7, the J call TRBJ2-2, with 9 bases matching TRBD2. The germline V gene has CDR1 SSHAT and CDR2 FNYEAQ (reference sequence). The V gene end was trimmed by 5 bases and the J gene end by 4 bases; junction bases not matched to a gene: 8. The CDR3 runs 16 residues. The DNA of the CDR3 is TGTGCCAGCAGCCCCATAGCGGGAGACGGCACCGGGGAGCTGTTTTTT. It specifies CASSPIAGDGTGELFF.

This chain joins TRBV5-4 and TRBJ1-1; D is undetermined. The germline CDR1 and CDR2 sequences are SGHNT and YYREEE (reference sequence). Between the trimmed V and J ends, which lost 4 bases and 0 bases, there was a span of 16 bases. The CDR3 has 16 residues. CDR3 residues: CASSPRGGNMNTEAFF. CDR3 DNA: TGTGCCAGCAGCCCGCGAGGAGGGAATATGAACACTGAAGCTTTCTTT.

This clone occurred a few times. This chain joins TRBV11-2 and TRBJ2-3; the match to TRBD2 covers 11 bases. Germline-derived CDR1 and CDR2 are SGHAT and FQNNGV. The CDR3 runs to 16 residues. V trimming: 3 bases; J trimming: 4 bases; junction bases outside the gene matches: 6. The CDR3 loop reads CASSFWTSGSPDTQYF. Written as DNA, the CDR3 is TGTGCCAGCAGCTTTTGGACTAGCGGGTCCCCAGATACGCAGTATTTT.

The chain links TRBV7-9 to TRBJ2-7; D remains ambiguous. Per germline, CDR1 SEHNR and CDR2 FQNEAQ (reference sequence). This CDR3 comprises 13 residues. V lost 1 base and J lost 3, with 7 bases in between. The CDR3 loop is CASSLDSRYEQYF. CDR3 sequence (DNA): TGTGCCAGCAGCTTAGACAGCCGCTACGAGCAGTACTTC.

V gene TRBV6-1 combines with J gene TRBJ1-5, with 7 bases identical to TRBD1. This CDR3 is 15 amino acids long. V shed 6 bases, J shed 0 bases, and the junction held 5 bases outside the gene matches. CDR1 MNHNS and CDR2 SASEGT come from the germline V gene. The CDR3 is CASRRGTDSNQPQHF. Here the CDR3 DNA reads TGTGCCAGCAGACGCGGGACAGATAGCAATCAGCCCCAGCATTTT.

This chain joins TRBV20-1 and TRBJ2-7; the D is unclear. The CDR3 extends over 10 amino acids. With 5 bases removed from V and 6 bases from J, the gap between germline ends came to 8 bases. Germline V gene data show CDR1 as DFQATT and CDR2 as SNEGSKA (reference sequence). In DNA form, the CDR3 reads TGCAGTGCTTTTCGGGTCGAGCAGTACTTC. Its translation is CSAFRVEQYF.

The chain links TRBV27 to TRBJ1-4, with D perhaps TRBD1 (5 bases). Germline V CDR1 and CDR2: MNHEY, SMNVEV (reference sequence). V gave up 5 bases and J gave up 7 bases, with 17 bases separating them. This CDR3 spans 15 amino acids. In DNA, the CDR3 is TGTGCCAGCAGTCCCTTTGGCGAAAGGGGTGAAAAACTGTTTTTT. This encodes CASSPFGERGEKLFF.

The gene calls are TRBV5-1 and TRBJ1-2, with TRBD1 identical over 12 bases. The J segment lost 5 bases and the V segment lost 4 bases, leaving 6 bases of the junction unmatched. This CDR3 region has 15 residues. Germline CDR1 and CDR2: SGHRS and YFSETQ. The CDR3 loop is CASSQGTGGKYGYTF. In DNA, the CDR3 is TGCGCCAGCAGCCAGGGGACAGGGGGCAAGTATGGCTACACCTTC. The full variable domain, completed using reference TRBV5-1 and TRBJ1-2, is KAGVTQTPRYLIKTRGQQVTLSCSPISGHRSVSWYQQTPGQGLQFLFEYFSETQRNKGNFPGRFSGRQFSNSRSEMNVSTLELGDSALYLCASSQGTGGKYGYTFGSGTRLTVV.

This chain joins TRBV7-2 and TRBJ2-3; D is possibly TRBD2 (5 bases). CDR1 and CDR2 (germline): SGHTA, FQGNSA. This CDR3 is 13 amino acids long. The V end was cut by 5 bases, the J end by 5 bases, with 11 bases between. CDR3 region: CASSLSGGDTQYF. In DNA form, the CDR3 reads TGTGCCAGCAGCCTGAGTGGAGGAGATACGCAGTATTTT.

This chain joins TRBV29-1 and TRBJ2-5; D is undetermined. The ends were cut back, 4 bases at V and 5 bases at J, with 5 bases in the middle. This CDR3 has 10 residues. From germline, CDR1 is SQVTM and CDR2 ANQGSEA. CDR3 sequence reads: CSVGEETQYF. CDR3 DNA sequence: TGCAGCGTTGGTGAGGAGACCCAGTACTTC.

The CDR3 loop is CASSWTADQETQYF. In DNA form, the CDR3 reads TGCGCCAGCAGCTGGACAGCAGACCAAGAGACCCAGTACTTC. V gene TRBV5-1 combines with J gene TRBJ2-5, with D perhaps TRBD1 (6 bases). Germline V gene sequence: CDR1 SGHRS, CDR2 YFSETQ. V gave up 3 bases and J gave up 0 bases, with 9 bases separating them. The CDR3 has 14 residues.

The rearrangement links TRBV27 to TRBJ1-1; no reliable D call. The CDR3 contains 15 residues. In germline, CDR1 is MNHEY, CDR2 SMNVEV (reference sequence). V lost 6 bases and J 1 base, leaving 15 bases between the germline ends. CDR3 sequence (DNA): TGTGCCAGCAGAATGAGGAACCTCCAGAACACTGAAGCTTTCTTT. Its protein is CASRMRNLQNTEAFF.

The chain uses TRBV5-1 and TRBJ2-1, with 8 bases fitting TRBD2. Germline assignment: CDR1 SGHRS and CDR2 YFSETQ. CDR3 length equals 15 residues. After removal of 0 bases from V and 13 bases from J, the junction contained 12 bases not matched to a gene. DNA for the CDR3: TGCGCCAGCAGCTTGGGAGCGGGAGAGTCGGTCGGACAGTTCTTC. Protein product: CASSLGAGESVGQFF.

V gene TRBV9 combines with J gene TRBJ1-1; unclear D gene. There are 13 residues in the CDR3. V gave up 0 bases and J gave up 1 base, with 4 bases separating them. Germline-derived CDR1 and CDR2 are SGDLS and YYNGEE. In DNA, the CDR3 is TGTGCCAGCAGCGTAGGTCGGAACACTGAAGCTTTCTTT. Amino acid sequence: CASSVGRNTEAFF.

V gene TRBV5-5 combines with J gene TRBJ1-1; the match to TRBD1 covers 8 bases. Trimming took 3 bases from V and 0 from J; bases not matched to a gene: 4. Germline V gives CDR1 SGHKS, CDR2 YYEKEE (reference sequence). The length of the CDR3 is 15 residues. Here the CDR3 DNA reads TGTGCCAGCAGCTGGGACAGGCCCGTGAACACTGAAGCTTTCTTT. It translates to CASSWDRPVNTEAFF.

The chain employs TRBV19 and TRBJ2-1; 7 bases line up with TRBD2. Germline CDR1 LNHDA, CDR2 SQIVND (reference sequence). The CDR3 length is 12 residues. Germline trimming cut 4 bases from V and 6 bases from J; bases unmatched to any gene: 0. The CDR3 DNA reads as TGTGCCAGTAGTAGGACTAGCAATGAGCAGTTCTTC. This gives the protein CASSRTSNEQFF.

This chain uses TRBV28 with TRBJ1-5; TRBD1 matches 7 bases. Per the germline V gene, CDR1 is MDHEN and CDR2 is SYDVKM. This CDR3 is 14 amino acids long. Germline trimming cut 1 base from V and 7 bases from J; bases unmatched to any gene: 4. DNA for the CDR3: TGTGCCAGCAGTTTATTGAGGGGGCAACAGCCCCAGCATTTT. Its translation: CASSLLRGQQPQHF.

This chain joins TRBV6-1 and TRBJ1-5, with TRBD1 matching 10 bases. CDR3 size: 16 residues. Germline V CDR1 and CDR2: MNHNS, SASEGT. Losses at the gene ends were 3 bases for V and 3 bases for J; bases not matched to a gene: 5. The CDR3 loop is CASSDRDRGDNQPQHF. Written as DNA, the CDR3 is TGTGCCAGCAGTGACCGGGACAGGGGAGACAATCAGCCCCAGCATTTT.

Concerning this clone: Other nucleotide sequences from this sample produce the same CDR3. The V and J genes are TRBV5-6 and TRBJ1-5; D gene ambiguous. This CDR3 has 15 residues. Deletions cut 4 bases from V and 0 bases from J, with 11 bases between. Germline CDR1 reads SGHDT; CDR2 reads YYEEEE. The CDR3, as DNA: TGTGCCAGCAGCCCCGGAGGGAATAGCAATCAGCCCCAGCATTTT. This sequence encodes CASSPGGNSNQPQHF.

The chain carries TRBV5-1 and TRBJ2-1, with 7 bases that match TRBD2. Per germline, CDR1 SGHRS and CDR2 YFSETQ. The CDR3 has 14 residues. V lost 4 bases, J lost 9 bases, and 10 bases stayed unmatched. The CDR3 DNA follows: TGCGCCAGCAGCGACCTGAGTAGGGAGGGTGAGCAGTTCTTC. This translates into CASSDLSREGEQFF.

This clone was counted a single time. V is TRBV9 and J is TRBJ1-2, with TRBD1 as a possible D gene (5 bases). The CDR3 loop spans 14 amino acids. Trimming cost V 4 bases and J 1 base, with 11 bases left between them. Germline loops: CDR1 SGDLS, CDR2 YYNGEE. The CDR3, as DNA: TGTGCCAGCAGCCCCTACCAGGGTAACTATGGCTACACCTTC. It encodes CASSPYQGNYGYTF. Combining the CDR3 with reference TRBV9 and TRBJ1-2 gives the whole variable domain DSGVTQTPKHLITATGQRVTLRCSPRSGDLSVYWYQQSLDQGLQFLIQYYNGEERAKGNILERFSAQQFPDLHSELNLSSLELGDSALYFCASSPYQGNYGYTFGSGTRLTVV.

V and J are TRBV11-1 and TRBJ2-4, with TRBD1 as a possible D gene (5 bases). The CDR3 is 13 residues long. The V gene's germline CDR1 is SGHAT and CDR2 FQDESV (reference sequence). V lost 5 bases to trimming and J lost 8 bases, with 13 bases between them. CDR3 nucleotides: TGTGCCAGCAGCGCCCACCTAGGGGACATTCAGTACTTC. Translated, it gives CASSAHLGDIQYF.